This record covers a single T cell receptor (beta chain). This clonotype showed up just a few times. No antigen is known for it. No qualities accompany the bases; no much larger clone lies one base away. This entry is derived from a study of CD8 T cells in ankylosing spondylitis (dated by TCRdb to the late 2010s). In the study overall: The study profiled T cell receptor beta repertoires in healthy donors and ankylosing spondylitis patients to find disease-linked TCR variants. In total, the full study cohort was made up of approximately 99 healthy donors and 25 ankylosing spondylitis patients. Samples of peripheral blood were taken, and for ankylosing spondylitis patients, synovial fluid was collected as well. Paper-wide results and their limitations: Some motif variants were previously reported in synovial fluid and blood of reactive arthritis patients, suggesting common disease-initiation mechanisms. In peripheral blood, the disease-linked clones were found at relatively low frequencies and had a CD8+ phenotype. The disease-linked clones were reported as significantly enriched in matched synovial fluid samples from ankylosing spondylitis patients. Blood from ankylosing spondylitis patients appeared to be characterized by a TCR beta motif composed of several highly homologous amino acid variants.

Instrument on record: Illumina HiSeq 2500. TCR beta libraries were prepared by quantitative 5'-RACE with molecular barcodes. In the authors' own workflow: A new computational method based on a probabilistic model of VDJ rearrangement was used to identify disease-linked TCR variants. TCRdb trimmed the raw reads at Q25, called clones with MiXCR and kept productive beta chains. Identical CDR3 proteins give one entry, which carries the most common genes and DNA. The V and J calls follow TCRdb's processing rather than the paper's. Within this sample are some 200,000 distinct CDR3 sequences, with about 13% of them counted one time only. The ten top clones hold about 17% of the sample. V is reduced by 3 bases and J by 6 bases, leaving a spacing of 4 bases between them. From the cysteine up to the phenylalanine, the CDR3 has a length of 11 residues. Here the CDR3 DNA is all that survives: 33 bases in frame from base 1.

Specimen: blood, either unsorted or a sorted T cell fraction (not recorded which). The sequence derives from a male donor with ankylosing spondylitis or in good health (not recorded which). The sequence links TRBV12-3 or TRBV12-4 to TRBJ2-3; the D gene identity is not certain. The CDR3 in this case is CASSFSDTQYF. The DNA reads as follows: TGTGCCAGCAGTTTTTCGGATACGCAGTATTTT.